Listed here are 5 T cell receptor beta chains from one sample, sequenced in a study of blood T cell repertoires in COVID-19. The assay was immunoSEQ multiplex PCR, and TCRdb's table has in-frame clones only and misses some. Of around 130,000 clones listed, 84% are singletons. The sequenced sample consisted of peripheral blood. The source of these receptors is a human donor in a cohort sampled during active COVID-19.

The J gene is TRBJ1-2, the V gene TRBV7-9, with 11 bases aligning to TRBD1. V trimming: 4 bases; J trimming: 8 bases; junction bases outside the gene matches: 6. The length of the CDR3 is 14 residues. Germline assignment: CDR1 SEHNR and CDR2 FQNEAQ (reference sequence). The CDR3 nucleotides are TGTGCCAGCAGCTCCGGGACAGGGGGTCGAGGCTACACCTTC. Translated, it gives CASSSGTGGRGYTF.

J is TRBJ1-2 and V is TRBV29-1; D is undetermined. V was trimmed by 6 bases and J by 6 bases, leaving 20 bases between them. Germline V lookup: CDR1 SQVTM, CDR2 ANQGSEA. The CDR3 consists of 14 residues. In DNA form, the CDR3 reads TGCAGCGTCGCTGTGTTATACAGCCAGGATGGCTACACCTTC. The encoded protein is CSVAVLYSQDGYTF.

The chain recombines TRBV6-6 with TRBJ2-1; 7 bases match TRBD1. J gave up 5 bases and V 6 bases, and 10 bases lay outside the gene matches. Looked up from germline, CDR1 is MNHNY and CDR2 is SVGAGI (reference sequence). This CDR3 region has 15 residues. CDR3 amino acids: CASRESGQTDNEQFF. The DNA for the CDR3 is TGTGCCAGCAGGGAATCGGGACAGACAGACAATGAGCAGTTCTTC.

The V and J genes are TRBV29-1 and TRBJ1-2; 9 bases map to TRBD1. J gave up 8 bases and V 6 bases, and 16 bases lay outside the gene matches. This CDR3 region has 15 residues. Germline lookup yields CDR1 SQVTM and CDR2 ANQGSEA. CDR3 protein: CSVRSLDRGLWGYTF. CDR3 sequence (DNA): TGCAGCGTCAGATCCTTGGACAGGGGACTATGGGGCTACACCTTC.

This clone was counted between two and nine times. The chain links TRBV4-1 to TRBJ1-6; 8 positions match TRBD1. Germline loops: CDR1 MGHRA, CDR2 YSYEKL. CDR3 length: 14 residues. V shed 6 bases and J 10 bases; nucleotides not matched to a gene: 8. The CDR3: CASRPGQGRSPLHF. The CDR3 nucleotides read TGCGCCAGCAGACCTGGACAGGGACGGTCACCCCTCCACTTT.